The next 16 T cell receptor beta chains were all read from a single sample in a study of T cell responses to AZD1222 COVID-19 vaccine. Generated by immunoSEQ multiplex PCR, the TCRdb table keeps only in-frame clones and is missing some. The sample lists 200,000 or so clones; about 90% were seen once. This sample comprised peripheral blood, obtained on day 0 of MenACWY control vaccination. The receptors shown here come from an adult in good health.

The gene calls are TRBV18 and TRBJ2-7, with D possibly being TRBD2 (5 bases). The germline V gene has CDR1 KGHSH and CDR2 LQKENI. The CDR3 runs 11 residues. V lost 4 bases and J 7 bases, leaving 8 bases between the germline ends. CDR3 bases: TGTGCCAGCTCACGAACGGGGGAGCAGTACTTC. Its protein product is CASSRTGEQYF.

The J gene is TRBJ2-7, the V gene TRBV28; 8 bases map to TRBD2. CDR3 size: 12 residues. The junction had 2 bases not matched to a gene; V was cut back by 4 bases and J by 6 bases. The germline V gene encodes CDR1 MDHEN and CDR2 SYDVKM. CDR3 DNA: TGTGCCAGCAGTTCCACTAGCGGCGAGCAGTACTTC. It is translated as CASSSTSGEQYF.

J is TRBJ1-3 and V is TRBV4-1; 9 nucleotides match TRBD1. V shed 2 bases and J 2 bases; nucleotides not matched to a gene: 1. Looked up from germline, CDR1 is MGHRA and CDR2 is YSYEKL. The CDR3 runs to 15 residues. In DNA form, the CDR3 reads TGCGCCAGCAGCCAATGGACAGGGGCTGGAAACACCATATATTTT. This gives the protein CASSQWTGAGNTIYF.

This clone was observed a single time. This chain connects TRBV6-5 to TRBJ1-1, with TRBD1 as a possible D gene (5 bases). Trimming removed 7 bases from V and 5 bases from J, with 20 bases in between. CDR3 size: 15 residues. Germline V lookup: CDR1 MNHEY, CDR2 SVGAGI. Written as DNA, the CDR3 is TGTGCCAGCACTGTTCGGACGAACCGGGGGACTGAAGCTTTCTTT. Protein: CASTVRTNRGTEAFF.

The chain couples TRBV28 to TRBJ1-5; 9 nucleotides align to TRBD1. The V gene's germline CDR1 is MDHEN and CDR2 SYDVKM. Losses at the gene ends were 2 bases for V and 6 bases for J; bases not matched to a gene: 2. The CDR3 is 14 amino acids. Written as DNA, the CDR3 is TGTGCCAGCAGTTTAACAGGGGGCGTTCAGCCCCAGCATTTT. The encoded protein is CASSLTGGVQPQHF.

This chain connects TRBV3-1 (or the pseudogene TRBV3-2) to TRBJ2-1, with TRBD2 matching over 15 bases. The CDR3 sequence is 16 residues long. V lost 5 bases to trimming and J lost 6 bases; unmatched junction nucleotides: 5. CDR1 LGHDT and CDR2 YNNKEL come from the germline V gene (reference sequence). CDR3 in DNA: TGTGCCAGCAGCTGGGGACTAGCGGGAGGTAGCAATGAGCAGTTCTTC. Its protein product is CASSWGLAGGSNEQFF.

The rearrangement links TRBV6-5 to TRBJ2-3, with TRBD1 matching 8 bases. This CDR3 has 15 amino acids. Germline V gives CDR1 MNHEY, CDR2 SVGAGI. With 5 bases clipped from V and 4 bases from J, the junction kept 8 bases outside the gene matches. DNA for the CDR3: TGTGCCAGCAGTATGACAGGGGTCTACCCAGATACGCAGTATTTT. As protein: CASSMTGVYPDTQYF.

This clone was seen just once. The genes are TRBV5-6 and TRBJ2-7, with 7 nucleotides matching TRBD1. Trimming at V came to 3 bases and at J to 2 bases, leaving 11 bases not matched to a gene. This CDR3 spans 16 amino acids. Germline-derived CDR1 and CDR2 are SGHDT and YYEEEE. As DNA, the CDR3 is TGTGCCAGCAGCTCGCCCGTCGACAGGGACCCCTACGAGCAGTACTTC. It encodes CASSSPVDRDPYEQYF.

The V gene is TRBV28, the J gene TRBJ1-4; a possible D gene is TRBD1 (5 bases). This CDR3 comprises 14 residues. Looked up from germline, CDR1 is MDHEN and CDR2 is SYDVKM. Trimming took off 6 bases at V and 6 bases at J, with 14 bases between the two ends. The CDR3 coding sequence is TGTGCCAGCAGCCAGGACGGGACGGATGAAAAACTGTTTTTT. Its translation: CASSQDGTDEKLFF.

The V call is TRBV7-2, the J call TRBJ1-2; weak D call: TRBD1 (5 bases). Germline lookup yields CDR1 SGHTA and CDR2 FQGNSA. Trimming shortened V by 0 bases and J by 7 bases, and 6 bases separated the two germline ends. The CDR3 loop spans 12 amino acids. The CDR3 bases are TGTGCCAGCAGCTTAGCGGGGGTTGGCTACACCTTC. Protein: CASSLAGVGYTF. Full variable domain (rest looked up from reference TRBV7-2 and TRBJ1-2): GAGVSQSPSNKVTEKGKDVELRCDPISGHTALYWYRQSLGQGLEFLIYFQGNSAPDKSGLPSDRFSAERTGGSVSTLTIQRTQQEDSAVYLCASSLAGVGYTFGSGTRLTVV.

The chain is built from TRBV29-1 and TRBJ1-1; no firm D call. Germline V gives CDR1 SQVTM, CDR2 ANQGSEA. CDR3 length: 12 amino acids. Trimming took 4 bases from V and 5 from J, leaving 11 bases between them. The CDR3 is CSVGELGTEAFF. The CDR3 bases are TGCAGCGTTGGAGAGCTTGGAACTGAAGCTTTCTTT. The whole variable domain, remainder taken from reference TRBV29-1 and TRBJ1-1, is SAVISQKPSRDICQRGTSLTIQCQVDSQVTMMFWYRQQPGQSLTLIATANQGSEATYESGFVIDKFPISRPNLTFSTLTVSNMSPEDSSIYLCSVGELGTEAFFGQGTRLTVV.

J is TRBJ2-3 and V is TRBV19, with TRBD2 identical over 8 bases. V was pared by 1 base and J by 2 bases, with 2 bases of the junction left unmatched. Per germline, CDR1 LNHDA and CDR2 SQIVND (reference sequence). The CDR3 is 15 amino acids. The CDR3 DNA follows: TGTGCCAGTAGTATAGCAGCGGGGGCCACAGATACGCAGTATTTT. Translation: CASSIAAGATDTQYF.

This CDR3 reads CAIGRPGENTIYF. The CDR3 DNA reads TGTGCCATCGGACGGCCAGGGGAAAACACCATATATTTT. The chain has TRBV10-3 and TRBJ1-3, with D possibly TRBD1 on 6 matching bases. CDR1 is ENHRY and CDR2 is SYGVKD in the germline V gene. CDR3 length: 13 residues. Between the trimmed V and J ends, which lost 8 bases and 6 bases, there was a span of 14 bases.

V gene TRBV7-2 combines with J gene TRBJ2-7; 8 nucleotides align to TRBD2. Per the germline V gene, CDR1 is SGHTA and CDR2 is FQGNSA. The CDR3 loop spans 14 amino acids. J lost 4 bases, V lost 0 bases, and 2 bases had no gene match. The CDR3 DNA sequence: TGTGCCAGCAGCTTAGCGGGACTAGAGTACGAGCAGTACTTC. Its protein product is CASSLAGLEYEQYF.

This chain uses TRBV5-1 with TRBJ2-7; the D gene is possibly TRBD1 (5 bases). Per germline, CDR1 SGHRS and CDR2 YFSETQ. This CDR3 comprises 13 residues. V was shortened by 4 bases and J by 1 base, with 9 bases between the two germline ends. The CDR3 nucleotides read TGCGCCAGCAGCCCAGACAGTTCCTACGAGCAGTACTTC. It specifies CASSPDSSYEQYF.

The chain recombines TRBV10-1 with TRBJ1-6, with D possibly being TRBD1 (5 bases). Germline CDR1 and CDR2: WNHNN and SYGVQD (reference sequence). The length of the CDR3 is 18 residues. Trimming left V 7 bases short and J 5 bases short, with 24 bases between. In DNA, the CDR3 is TGCGCCAGCAATGAAAAAAGGGGTACAGGTTTCGATAATTCACCCCTCCACTTT. This translates into CASNEKRGTGFDNSPLHF.